This T cell receptor beta chain was sequenced during a study of blood T cell repertoires in COVID-19. Study-level information: Specimens from acute and convalescent COVID-19 originated in the United States, Italy and Spain. T cells, B-cell-depleted T cells, or PBMCs provided the cDNA or gDNA that served as material.

The protocol was immunoSEQ multiplex PCR, while the TCRdb copy is restricted to in-frame clones and leaves out a portion. This table holds under 350,000 clones, just under 90% found once. Patients in Seattle were enrolled during active infection, then followed longitudinally. The sample consisted of peripheral blood. This clonotype was sampled from a woman aged 30 to 39 with COVID-19, enrolled during active disease.

The CDR3 nucleotides read TGTGCCAACGAGCGGGGGGGCTTCAGTGAGCAGTTCTTC. Translating it yields CANERGGFSEQFF. The chain employs TRBV2 and TRBJ2-1; 10 bases match TRBD2. Per the germline V gene, CDR1 is SNHLY and CDR2 is FYNNEI. After removal of 10 bases from V and 9 bases from J, the junction contained 9 bases not matched to a gene. This CDR3 comprises 13 residues.